Included here is one T cell receptor (beta chain) sequence, with context. The antigen is unknown. This record belongs to a study of vaccination effects on CD4 cells after COVID-19. The study's findings and limits: Only a few convalescent patients and no early post-infection timepoints featured in the study.

CD4+ T cell isolation took place after more than eight days of culture. Either the mRNA-1273 or the BNT162b2 vaccine was given to participants as two doses. Germline V gives CDR1 MGHRA, CDR2 YSYEKL. This CDR3 is 18 amino acids long. The J segment lost 3 bases and the V segment lost 1 base, leaving 13 bases of the junction unmatched. TCRdb's copy holds only in-frame clones and misses some; the assay was immunoSEQ multiplex PCR. The sample holds some 60,000 clones, approximately 80% seen once. The chain combines TRBV4-1 with TRBJ2-7, with TRBD1 matching over 9 bases. The sample in question was CD4+ T cells from PBMCs cultured without peptide, obtained after COVID-19 vaccination. The TCR was taken from a human donor who received a COVID-19 vaccine. CDR3 DNA: TGCGCCAGCAGCCAAGTTAATTTCCGGGACAGGGTATACTACGAGCAGTACTTC. It is translated as CASSQVNFRDRVYYEQYF.